This T cell receptor (beta chain) was retrieved from a study of cytomegalovirus exposure and HLA in healthy donors (dated by TCRdb to between 2016 and 2019). Background on the whole study: An earlier analysis of 587 of the donors reported about 300 Gb of sequence data and 95 million to 130 million unique TCR beta sequences obtained from about 170 million T cells. Alongside the repertoire data, information on donor age, sex, ethnicity and CMV serostatus was compiled. The study was designed to test whether signatures of past pathogen exposure could be identified by cataloging public T cell receptors. Both class I and class II loci were covered by HLA typing, at four-digit resolution. A later analysis re-analyzed previously published TCR beta repertoires from 600 to 850 donors and added high-resolution HLA genotyping to study TCR occurrence patterns. In addition to the first cohort of 666 subjects, a separate validation cohort of approximately 130 different subjects was used. An earlier analysis of approximately 640 of the donors applied high-throughput TCR beta sequencing to assess whether each TCR beta V gene segment acted as functional or pseudogenic. Approximately 300 gigabases of sequencing data and approximately 91 million unique TCR sequences made up an early release that covered nearly 650 HLA-typed donors. High-throughput TCR immunosequencing, statistical association of individual TCRs with disease status, and machine learning were combined to predict cytomegalovirus infection status. Of the roughly 400 genotyped donors, 81% fell in the genetic ancestry cluster associated with self-reported Caucasian donors. Rather than drawing on any new phenotypic data, the later analysis identified candidate immune exposures from TCR beta sequences and the way those sequences occurred across donors. Among around 400 genotyped donors of the cohort, an average of about 220,000 unique TCR beta nucleotide sequences was sequenced per donor, of which about 19% were non-productive. Typing coverage differed by locus: A, B, C, DRB1 and DQB1 were typed in roughly 629-640 donors, DQA1 in 500 to 550, DPA1 in 600 to 610, and DPB1 in approximately 450. Every repertoire in the discovery cohort had been generated on one and the same sequencing platform. In a later genetic analysis, genome-wide SNP genotypes for about three fifths of the 666 donors were used, and that subset was treated as a discovery cohort. Using immunosequencing, the study profiled T cell repertoires from 500 to 800 subjects and related those repertoires to cytomegalovirus serostatus. Several DR-DQ haplotypes were handled as single units for association and clustering because linkage in the cohort was strong. Here is what the overall study found, with its caveats: A later genetic analysis associated a missense DCLRE1C variant with V-gene and J-gene trimming of TCR beta chains, and an independent cohort replicated the association. CMV serostatus was the only immune exposure information available for the cohort. The authors suggested that the approach could potentially be extended to other disease states and immunological phenotypes. In vitro tests confirmed that three of the cytomegalovirus-associated TCR beta chains recognize cytomegalovirus antigens. When HLA alleles, especially DR and DQ, strongly co-occurred, attributing TCR associations to individual alleles was difficult. Correlated functional status among segregating V segments might reflect linkage disequilibrium, but an unknown experimental factor could not be ruled out. Most TCR sequences were seen in very few donors, while some public TCRs were found in many individuals. Over 15 rarely observed V segments, including chromosome 9 orphons, were excluded from the earlier analysis of about 600 of the donors because counts were too low. In a later analysis, most CMV-associated TCR beta chains were found to appear HLA-restricted, with HLA associations seemingly driven largely by CMV exposure. A cluster of highly shared sequence variants was judged likely to be a technical artifact of the sequencing pipeline. HLA typing was unavailable for some donors at each locus, so association tests used only the typed subset. In a later analysis, HLA-associated TCR beta chains were found to be more clonally expanded and to have lower generation probabilities than equally common non-associated chains. Compared with the roughly 700-donor mean, donors in an Asian-associated ancestry cluster had fewer N-insertions in productive TCRs, according to a later genetic analysis. A total of roughly 160 TCR beta chains were listed by the study as associated with cytomegalovirus. In an earlier analysis of some 540 of the donors, most TCR beta V segments appeared in productive rearrangements about 90% or about 30% of the time, broadly matching IMGT annotations. In a later analysis, around 15,000 TCR beta sequences were associated with specific HLA alleles at a false discovery rate of 0.05. Presence/absence analyses assumed roughly uniform sequencing depth across donors, an assumption that may not hold. A later analysis reported that several top co-occurrence clusters appeared linked to parvovirus B19, influenza, CMV and Epstein-Barr virus. A further reported finding was that TCR beta sequences accurately predicted the HLA-A and HLA-B alleles for most subjects in the first cohort. Because the 87-base-pair reads could not distinguish some IMGT-functional V segments, including TRBV6-2 and TRBV6-3, those segments were excluded. Cytomegalovirus status was reported to be diagnosed by the classifier with high specificity and sensitivity in both the original and validation cohorts. This cohort had only TCR beta chains sequenced, and the lack of alpha or paired-chain data limited which features could be detected. In a later analysis, the rate of TCR association differed among HLA loci, with DRB1 alleles having the most associated TCRs and HLA-C alleles having the fewest.

Counted from cysteine to phenylalanine, this CDR3 has 16 amino acids. Kept here is only the CDR3 DNA, which spans 48 bases and is read in frame from base 1. The V and J ends are trimmed by 0 bases and 1 base, leaving 12 bases between them. Looking up the germline V gene yields CDR1 KGHSH and CDR2 LQKENI. Concerning this clone itself: Its binding antigen is unknown. The sample holds no much larger clone one base away, and base qualities are not on file.

The library was prepared using the immunoSEQ multiplex PCR assay. For the multiplex PCR, a mixture combining 60 forward primers for TCR Vbeta segments and 13 reverse primers for TCR Jbeta segments was used. The CDR3 region of rearranged TCR beta genes was amplified from genomic DNA with a multiplex PCR assay. On the Illumina HiSeq System, the amplified TCR beta libraries were sequenced as 87-base-pair reads. For the original study's pipeline: Across the 600 to 700 repertoires, a later analysis counted approximately 83 million unique TCR beta chains, about 10 million of which were shared by at least two donors. A nearest-neighbor algorithm error-corrected the raw reads and collapsed the reads into unique sequences, merging closely related sequences to remove PCR and sequencing errors. Alignment of CDR3 sequences to IMGT reference sequences was used to assign V, D and J gene segments. Each retained sequence needed at least a six-nucleotide match to both a V gene segment and a J gene segment. Rearrangements were called productive when the CDR3 lacked stop codons and stayed in frame with V and J; all others were non-productive. Following IMGT convention, CDR3 was defined as the stretch from the second conserved V-encoded cysteine to the conserved J-encoded phenylalanine. Sequences without an unambiguous match to a single V gene segment were excluded from the earlier analysis of almost 600 of the donors. An earlier analysis of several hundred of the donors called V segments functional above 56.7% productive rearrangements and segregating when the between-donor standard deviation exceeded 5%. A statistical classification framework was built for diagnosing cytomegalovirus status from the catalog of TCR beta chain sequences. In a later analysis, V and J genes were assigned by comparing TCR nucleotide sequences against IMGT/GENE-DB human TR gene sequences. Using the TCRdist pipeline, a later analysis assigned CDR3 sequences along with most-parsimonious VDJ recombination scenarios. In a later analysis, every TCR beta chain was defined by the combination of its CDR3 amino acid sequence and its V-gene family, and reads without a unique V-gene family were dropped. As a way to deal with suspected cross-contamination and a sequencing artifact, a later analysis dropped 450 to 600 nucleotide sequences that were highly shared and had low generation probability. In a later analysis, a clonal expansion index for each public chain was calculated from normalized within-repertoire ranks of inferred template counts. A later analysis computed generation probabilities with a VDJ recombination model fitted to out-of-frame rearrangements, and checked the results against IGoR. Hypergeometric tests were used in a later analysis to score TCR-TCR, TCR-HLA and TCR-CMV co-occurrence, with a repertoire-size bias correction applied to the TCR pairs. To estimate false discovery rates, a later analysis permuted the HLA or CMV assignments 20 times. In a later analysis, co-occurring TCRs were grouped with DBSCAN, and TCRdist sequence similarity was added when clustering was performed within HLA-allele-positive subsets. Co-occurrence clustering excluded repertoires with fewer than 30,000 or more than 120,000 public chains, plus five with anomalous nucleotide sharing. TCRdb's version of the immuneACCESS table is confined to in-frame rearrangements and falls short of the full clone set. An unresolved V gene accounts for under half of the shortfall where checked; the remainder is of unknown origin. The V and J calls and the clone size are those of that table, but D and trimming were determined from the DNA. The sample contains tens of thousands of clones, roughly 74% of them found a single time. Together, the top ten hold less than 35% of the sample.

The cohort comprised hundreds of healthy bone marrow donors. At the time of sampling, every cohort member was nominally healthy, though immune exposures that went unrecorded were likely present. The donor was CMV seropositive and was included in the group of almost 300 seropositive cohort members. A peripheral blood sample was collected from each donor, and TCR beta sequencing was performed on peripheral blood mononuclear cells. Genomic DNA was extracted from the blood cell samples with the Qiagen DNeasy Blood Extraction Kit. The receptor comes from a middle-aged man in good health and CMV-seropositive. Sequencing was performed on PBMCs. The V and J genes are TRBV18 and TRBJ1-1; the D gene lacks a confident call. The DNA reads TGTGCCAGCTCACCACCGGGAGTGACGGGGAACACTGAAGCTTTCTTT. Its protein is CASSPPGVTGNTEAFF.